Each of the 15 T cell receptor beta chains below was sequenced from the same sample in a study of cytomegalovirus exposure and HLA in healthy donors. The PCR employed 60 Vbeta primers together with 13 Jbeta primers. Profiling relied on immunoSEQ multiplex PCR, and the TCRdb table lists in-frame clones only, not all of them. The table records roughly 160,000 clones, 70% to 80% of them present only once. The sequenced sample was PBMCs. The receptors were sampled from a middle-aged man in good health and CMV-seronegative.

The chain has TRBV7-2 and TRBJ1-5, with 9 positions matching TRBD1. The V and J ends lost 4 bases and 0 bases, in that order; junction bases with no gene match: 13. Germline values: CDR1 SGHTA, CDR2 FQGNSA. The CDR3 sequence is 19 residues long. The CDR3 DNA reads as TGTGCCAGCAGCTCCCCCGACAGGGGGGGCGCGTATAGCAATCAGCCCCAGCATTTT. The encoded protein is CASSSPDRGGAYSNQPQHF.

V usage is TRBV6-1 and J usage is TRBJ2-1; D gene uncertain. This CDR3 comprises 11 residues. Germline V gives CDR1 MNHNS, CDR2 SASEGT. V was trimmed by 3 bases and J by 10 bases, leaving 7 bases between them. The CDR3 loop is CASSELGEQFF. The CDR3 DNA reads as TGTGCCAGCAGTGAGTTGGGCGAGCAGTTCTTC.

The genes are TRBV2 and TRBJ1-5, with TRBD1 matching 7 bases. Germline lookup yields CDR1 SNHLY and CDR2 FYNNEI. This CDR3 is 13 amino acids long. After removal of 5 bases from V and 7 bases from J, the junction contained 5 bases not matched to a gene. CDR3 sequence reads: CASSSGGNQPQHF. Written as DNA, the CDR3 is TGTGCCAGCAGTTCAGGGGGAAACCAGCCCCAGCATTTT.

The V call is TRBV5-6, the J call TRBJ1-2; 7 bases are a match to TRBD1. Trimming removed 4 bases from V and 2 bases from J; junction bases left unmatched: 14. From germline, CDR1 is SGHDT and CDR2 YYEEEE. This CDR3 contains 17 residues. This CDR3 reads CASSRETGIVVNYGYTF. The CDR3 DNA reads TGTGCCAGCAGCCGGGAGACAGGGATTGTAGTGAACTATGGCTACACCTTC.

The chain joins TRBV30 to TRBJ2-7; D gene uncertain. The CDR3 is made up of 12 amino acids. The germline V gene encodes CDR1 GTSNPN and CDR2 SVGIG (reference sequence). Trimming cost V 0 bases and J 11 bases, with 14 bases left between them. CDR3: CAWSVLNREEYF. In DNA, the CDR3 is TGTGCCTGGAGTGTTTTGAACCGCGAAGAGTACTTC.

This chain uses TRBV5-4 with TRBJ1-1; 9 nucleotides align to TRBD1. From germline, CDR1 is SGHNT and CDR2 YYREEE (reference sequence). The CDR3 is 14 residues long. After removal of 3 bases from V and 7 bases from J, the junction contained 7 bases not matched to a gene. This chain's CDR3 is CASSSGTGIGEAFF. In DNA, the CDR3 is TGTGCCAGCAGCTCCGGGACAGGGATTGGTGAAGCTTTCTTT.

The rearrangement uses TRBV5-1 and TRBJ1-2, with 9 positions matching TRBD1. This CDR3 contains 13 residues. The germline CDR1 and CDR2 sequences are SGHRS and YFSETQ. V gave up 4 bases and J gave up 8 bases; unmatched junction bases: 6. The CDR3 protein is CASSPGQGRGYTF. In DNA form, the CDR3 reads TGCGCCAGCAGCCCGGGACAGGGAAGAGGCTACACCTTC.

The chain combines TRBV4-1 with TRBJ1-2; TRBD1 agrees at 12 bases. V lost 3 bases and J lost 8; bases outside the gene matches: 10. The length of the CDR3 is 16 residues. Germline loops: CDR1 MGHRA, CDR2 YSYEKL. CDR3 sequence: CASSHAPGQGAGGYTF. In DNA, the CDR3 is TGCGCCAGCAGCCACGCCCCGGGACAGGGGGCTGGCGGCTACACCTTC.

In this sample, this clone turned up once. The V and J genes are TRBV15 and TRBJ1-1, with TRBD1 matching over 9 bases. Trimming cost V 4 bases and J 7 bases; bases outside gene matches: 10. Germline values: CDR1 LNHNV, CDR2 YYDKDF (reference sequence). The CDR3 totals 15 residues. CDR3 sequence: CATSIYPGQGNEAFF. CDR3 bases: TGTGCCACCAGCATATACCCGGGACAGGGTAATGAAGCTTTCTTT.

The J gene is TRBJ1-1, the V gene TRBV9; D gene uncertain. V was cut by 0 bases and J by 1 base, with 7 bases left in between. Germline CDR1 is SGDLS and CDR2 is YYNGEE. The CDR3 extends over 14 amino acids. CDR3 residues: CASSVAQRNTEAFF. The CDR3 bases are TGTGCCAGCAGCGTAGCACAGAGGAACACTGAAGCTTTCTTT.

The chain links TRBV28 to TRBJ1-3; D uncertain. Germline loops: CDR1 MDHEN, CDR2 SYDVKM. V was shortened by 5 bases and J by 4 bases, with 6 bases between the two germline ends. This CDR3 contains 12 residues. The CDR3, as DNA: TGTGCCAGCAGTGAGACAGGAAACACCATATATTTT. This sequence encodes CASSETGNTIYF.

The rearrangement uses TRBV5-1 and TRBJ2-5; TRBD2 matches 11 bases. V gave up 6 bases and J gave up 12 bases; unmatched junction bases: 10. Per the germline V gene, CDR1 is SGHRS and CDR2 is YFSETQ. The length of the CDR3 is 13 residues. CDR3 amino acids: CASKGGTSGAEYF. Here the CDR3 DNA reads TGCGCCAGCAAGGGCGGGACTAGCGGCGCCGAGTACTTC.

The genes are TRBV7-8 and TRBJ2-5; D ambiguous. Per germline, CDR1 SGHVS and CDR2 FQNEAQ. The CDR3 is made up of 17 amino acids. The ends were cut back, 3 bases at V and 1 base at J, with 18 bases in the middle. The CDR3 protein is CASSFPFSSMVQETQYF. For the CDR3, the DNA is TGTGCCAGCAGCTTTCCGTTTAGTTCTATGGTCCAAGAGACCCAGTACTTC. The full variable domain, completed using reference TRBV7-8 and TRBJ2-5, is GAGVSQSPRYKVAKRGQDVALRCDPISGHVSLFWYQQALGQGPEFLTYFQNEAQLDKSGLPSDRFFAERPEGSVSTLKIQRTQQEDSAVYLCASSFPFSSMVQETQYFGPGTRLLVL.

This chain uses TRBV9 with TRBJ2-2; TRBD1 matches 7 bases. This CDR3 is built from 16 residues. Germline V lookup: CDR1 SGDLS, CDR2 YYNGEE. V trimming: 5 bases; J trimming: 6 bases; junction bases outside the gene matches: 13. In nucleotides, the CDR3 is TGTGCCAGCAGTGAATCGACAGGGTCATGGGCCGGGGAGCTGTTTTTT. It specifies CASSESTGSWAGELFF.

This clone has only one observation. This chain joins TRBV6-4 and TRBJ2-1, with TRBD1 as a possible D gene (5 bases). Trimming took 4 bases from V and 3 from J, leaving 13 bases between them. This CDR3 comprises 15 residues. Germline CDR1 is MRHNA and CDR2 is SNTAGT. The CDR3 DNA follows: TGTGCCAGCAGTGTAACGGCGCAGGGCTACAATGAGCAGTTCTTC. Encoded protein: CASSVTAQGYNEQFF.